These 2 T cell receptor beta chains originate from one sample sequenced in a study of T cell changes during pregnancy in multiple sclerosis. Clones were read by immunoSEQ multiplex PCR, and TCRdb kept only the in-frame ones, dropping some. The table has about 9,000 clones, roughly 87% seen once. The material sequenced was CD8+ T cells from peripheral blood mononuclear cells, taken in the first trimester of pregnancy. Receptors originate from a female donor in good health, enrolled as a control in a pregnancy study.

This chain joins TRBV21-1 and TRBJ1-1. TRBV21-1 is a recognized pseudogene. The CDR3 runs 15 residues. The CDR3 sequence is CASSKARVYGAEAFF. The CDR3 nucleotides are TGTGCCAGCAGCAAAGCACGGGTCTACGGGGCTGAAGCTTTCTTT.

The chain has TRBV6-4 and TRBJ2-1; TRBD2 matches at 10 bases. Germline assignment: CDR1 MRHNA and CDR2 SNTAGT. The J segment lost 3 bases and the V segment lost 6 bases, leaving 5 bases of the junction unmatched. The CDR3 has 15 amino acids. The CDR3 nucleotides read TGTGCCAGCAGCGCCGGGACTAGCGACTACAATGAGCAGTTCTTC. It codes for CASSAGTSDYNEQFF.